This T cell receptor beta chain was obtained from a study of low-dose radiotherapy and immunotherapy resistance in tumors. On the study more broadly: Participants in Cohort 1 were administered 0.5 Gy per fraction at 2-week intervals, to a cumulative dose of 6.5 Gy. Each fraction given to Cohort 2 every two weeks delivered 1 Gy, and the total reached 13 Gy over 26 weeks. The drug cyclophosphamide was given into a vein at 200 mg/m2 every two weeks, one day before radiation and immunotherapy.

Both TCRalpha and TCRbeta chains were reverse transcribed with V-gene-specific primers. The TCRs were subjected to amplification over around 19 PCR cycles employing a constant-region primer in conjunction with a V-primer adapter. In vitro transcription served to amplify the mRNA that had been isolated. TCRdb re-called the reads through MiXCR, storing one row per CDR3 protein. The sample has tens of thousands of distinct CDR3 sequences, roughly 31% seen once. Time point in this sample: before trial treatment. The germline gives CDR1 MDHEN, CDR2 SYDVKM. The CDR3 sequence is 14 residues long. V gave up 3 bases and J gave up 3 bases, with 11 bases separating them.

Specimen: PBMCs, collected before treatment. V is TRBV28 and J is TRBJ1-2; D gene uncertain. The source is a female donor with ovarian cancer. CDR3 DNA: TGTGCCAGCAGTTTGTTGACACAACACTATGGCTACACCTTC. Protein: CASSLLTQHYGYTF.